One sample yielded the 16 T cell receptor beta chains listed below, sequenced in a study of blood T cell repertoires in COVID-19. Clones were sequenced by immunoSEQ multiplex PCR, and TCRdb holds only the in-frame ones, with some missing. Of 250,000 or so clones listed, roughly four fifths were seen once; the top ten hold around 3.3%. Material for sequencing was peripheral blood. These receptors all come from a young woman with acute or convalescent COVID-19.

This clone was counted between two and nine times. The rearrangement joins TRBV6-1 to TRBJ1-5; maybe TRBD1 (5 bases). The CDR3 covers 16 residues. From germline, CDR1 is MNHNS and CDR2 SASEGT. The V end was cut by 4 bases, the J end by 0 bases, with 13 bases between. The CDR3 spells CASSATWTLSNQPQHF. The CDR3 coding sequence is TGTGCCAGCAGTGCCACTTGGACACTTAGCAATCAGCCCCAGCATTTT.

This rearrangement joins TRBV28 to TRBJ2-7; D perhaps matches TRBD2 (5 bases). This CDR3 spans 14 amino acids. Trimming stripped 3 bases from V and 5 bases from J, with 14 bases between. From germline, CDR1 is MDHEN and CDR2 SYDVKM. The CDR3 sequence is CASSLRTGSDEQYF. The CDR3, as DNA: TGTGCCAGCAGTTTGAGAACGGGGTCGGACGAGCAGTACTTC. The full variable domain, rest sourced from reference TRBV28 and TRBJ2-7, is DVKVTQSSRYLVKRTGEKVFLECVQDMDHENMFWYRQDPGLGLRLIYFSYDVKMKEKGDIPEGYSVSREKKERFSLILESASTNQTSMYLCASSLRTGSDEQYFGPGTRLTVT.

The CDR3 reads CASSQDQKGVMNTEAFF. In DNA, the CDR3 is TGTGCCAGCAGCCAAGATCAAAAAGGGGTTATGAACACTGAAGCTTTCTTT. J is TRBJ1-1 and V is TRBV3-1 (or the pseudogene TRBV3-2); D possibly corresponds to TRBD1 (5 bases). CDR3 length: 17 amino acids. V lost 0 bases, J lost 0 bases, and 14 bases lay in between. Germline lookup yields CDR1 LGHDT and CDR2 YNNKEL (reference sequence).

In this sample, this clone turned up a few times. The chain carries TRBV7-3 and TRBJ2-7, with 11 positions matching TRBD2. The germline CDR1 and CDR2 sequences are SGHTA and FQGTGA. This CDR3 comprises 15 residues. The V segment lost 1 base and the J segment 5 bases; nucleotides outside the gene matches: 4. The CDR3 reads CASSLIGTSGDEQYF. The CDR3 region has the DNA TGTGCCAGCAGCTTAATCGGGACTAGCGGCGACGAGCAGTACTTC.

This sequence joins TRBV6-2 or TRBV6-3 and TRBJ2-7; 9 positions match TRBD1. CDR3 size: 15 residues. V trimming: 4 bases; J trimming: 2 bases; junction bases outside the gene matches: 6. Germline assignment: CDR1 MNHEY and CDR2 SVGEGT. The CDR3 spells CASSWGDRDTYEQYF. The CDR3 coding sequence is TGTGCCAGCAGTTGGGGGGACAGGGACACCTACGAGCAGTACTTC.

The chain recombines TRBV9 with TRBJ1-2; D might be TRBD1 (6 bases). Trimming removed 3 bases from V and 5 bases from J, with 17 bases in between. The germline V gene has CDR1 SGDLS and CDR2 YYNGEE. The CDR3 contains 15 residues. In DNA, the CDR3 is TGTGCCAGCAGCGAAGCTCAGGGGTTACCTTATGGCTACACCTTC. As protein: CASSEAQGLPYGYTF.

The chain employs TRBV3-1 (or the pseudogene TRBV3-2) and TRBJ1-6; D might be TRBD1 (5 bases). From germline, CDR1 is LGHDT and CDR2 YNNKEL (reference sequence). The CDR3 loop spans 14 amino acids. V gave up 3 bases and J gave up 10 bases, with 13 bases separating them. The CDR3 bases are TGTGCCAGCAGCCACTCAGGGTCGAACTCACCCCTCCACTTT. Translating it yields CASSHSGSNSPLHF.

The genes are TRBV7-6 and TRBJ1-1; tentatively, D is TRBD1 (5 bases). In germline, CDR1 is SGHVS, CDR2 FNYEAQ. The CDR3 consists of 16 residues. Trimming stripped 2 bases from V and 4 bases from J, with 17 bases between. The CDR3 nucleotides are TGTGCCAGCAGCTTATGGGTGGGGCCAGGTAGCACTGAAGCTTTCTTT. Residues: CASSLWVGPGSTEAFF. The full variable domain, completed using reference TRBV7-6 and TRBJ1-1, is GAGVSQSPRYKVTKRGQDVALRCDPISGHVSLYWYRQALGQGPEFLTYFNYEAQQDKSGLPNDRFSAERPEGSISTLTIQRTEQRDSAMYRCASSLWVGPGSTEAFFGQGTRLTVV.

This clone appeared once. This chain uses TRBV7-8 with TRBJ1-5, with TRBD1 matching 10 bases. Germline CDR1 reads SGHVS; CDR2 reads FQNEAQ. The CDR3 loop spans 15 amino acids. J was trimmed by 5 bases and V by 5 bases; bases with no gene match: 6. CDR3 DNA: TGTGCCAGCAGCACCCGACAGGGGGCGGATCAGCCCCAGCATTTT. Translation: CASSTRQGADQPQHF.

V and J are TRBV7-2 and TRBJ2-1, with TRBD2 matching over 11 bases. Germline values: CDR1 SGHTA, CDR2 FQGNSA. The V and J ends lost 5 bases and 4 bases, in that order; junction bases with no gene match: 7. The CDR3 runs 16 residues. This CDR3 reads CASSERTSGPYNEQFF. The CDR3 DNA sequence: TGTGCCAGCAGCGAGAGGACTAGCGGGCCGTACAATGAGCAGTTCTTC.

The rearrangement uses TRBV19 and TRBJ2-7, with 16 bases matching TRBD2. V dropped 5 bases and J dropped 4; count of bases not matched to a gene: 8. The CDR3 totals 17 residues. CDR1 and CDR2 from the germline V gene are LNHDA and SQIVND (reference sequence). The CDR3 protein is CASSSEGLAGGPYEQYF. DNA of the CDR3: TGTGCCAGTAGTTCAGAGGGACTAGCGGGAGGGCCATACGAGCAGTACTTC.

The chain couples TRBV7-9 to TRBJ2-5; D is perhaps TRBD1 (6 bases). Trimming took 5 bases from V and 5 from J, leaving 6 bases between them. The CDR3 covers 11 residues. The germline V gene has CDR1 SEHNR and CDR2 FQNEAQ (reference sequence). The CDR3 region has the DNA TGTGCCAGCAGCCAGGGGGAGACCCAGTACTTC. Its protein product is CASSQGETQYF.

The chain is built from TRBV7-3 and TRBJ2-1; 8 bases are shared with TRBD1. The V gene's germline CDR1 is SGHTA and CDR2 FQGTGA. Trimming removed 3 bases from V and 3 bases from J; junction bases left unmatched: 4. The CDR3 contains 15 residues. The CDR3 sequence: CASSLEQGDYNEQFF. The DNA of the CDR3 is TGTGCCAGCAGCTTGGAACAGGGGGACTACAATGAGCAGTTCTTC.

The J gene is TRBJ1-4, the V gene TRBV18; no clear D gene. V lost 6 bases to trimming and J lost 0 bases, with 8 bases between them. Germline V CDR1 and CDR2: KGHSH, LQKENI. The CDR3 runs to 14 residues. In nucleotides, the CDR3 is TGTGCCAGCTCCAAACAACCAACTAATGAAAAACTGTTTTTT. Translated, it gives CASSKQPTNEKLFF.

The chain links TRBV12-5 to TRBJ2-3; D is perhaps TRBD2 (6 bases). This CDR3 region has 22 residues. Germline CDR1 and CDR2: LGHNT and FRNRAP. With 0 bases removed from V and 2 bases from J, the gap between germline ends came to 30 bases. The CDR3 loop is CASGLVRFPVAGRTPFTDTQYF. CDR3 in DNA: TGTGCTAGTGGTTTGGTACGGTTCCCTGTGGCAGGGAGGACGCCCTTCACAGATACGCAGTATTTT.

The chain carries TRBV7-2 and TRBJ2-3; tentative D call: TRBD2 (5 bases). V was shortened by 4 bases and J by 0 bases, with 14 bases between the two germline ends. CDR1 SGHTA and CDR2 FQGNSA come from the germline V gene. The CDR3 is 16 amino acids. As DNA, the CDR3 is TGTGCCAGCAGCTCCGCCAGGCTAGCTAGCACAGATACGCAGTATTTT. It specifies CASSSARLASTDTQYF.